The present T cell receptor beta chain was sequenced within a study of blood T cell repertoires in COVID-19. Study-wide context: From the United States, Italy and Spain came samples of acute and convalescent COVID-19. PBMCs, B-cell-depleted T cells, or T cells provided the cDNA or gDNA that made up the material.

The CDR3 has 15 amino acids. The germline V gene has CDR1 SGHNT and CDR2 YYREEE (reference sequence). V dropped 4 bases and J dropped 5 bases, with 18 bases sitting between them. In the study's own analysis: Researchers report that nucleated cell counts were estimated from reference gene primer amplification. Assay used: immunoSEQ multiplex PCR; TCRdb lists only in-frame clones, some missing. That table is the source of V, J and clone size, and D and trimming were worked out from the DNA. The sample includes fewer than 130,000 clones, about 70% of them seen just once. What was sequenced was peripheral blood. The source is an older woman with acute or convalescent COVID-19. The V gene is TRBV5-4, the J gene TRBJ2-5, with D possibly TRBD1 on 6 matching bases. As DNA, the CDR3 is TGTGCCAGCAGCCCTCCAGGACAGTTTAGCGAGACCCAGTACTTC. Encoded protein: CASSPPGQFSETQYF.